This record covers a single T cell receptor (beta chain). Methods used by the authors: For nucleated cells, counts were estimated from reference gene primer amplification. Assay used: immunoSEQ multiplex PCR; TCRdb lists only in-frame clones, some missing. That table gives V, J and clone size, and the DNA gave D and trimming. Of fewer than 200,000 clones in the sample, around 87% were seen once. CDR3 size: 15 residues. V lost 5 bases and J lost 5, with 19 bases in between. Germline CDR1 reads SEHNR; CDR2 reads FQNEAQ (reference sequence). This sample is drawn from a study of blood T cell repertoires in COVID-19. Study overall: COVID-19 samples, acute and convalescent, were from the United States, Italy and Spain. Nucleic acid was either cDNA or gDNA, and it came from T cells, B-cell-depleted T cells, or PBMCs.

This sequence joins TRBV7-9 and TRBJ2-7; TRBD1 might be the D (6 bases). The receptor was isolated from a man aged 35-49 years with active or convalescent COVID-19. Sequenced input: peripheral blood. The CDR3, as DNA: TGTGCCAGCAGCCCCGGGACACGGTTTGGGGACGAGCAGTACTTC. Translation gives CASSPGTRFGDEQYF.